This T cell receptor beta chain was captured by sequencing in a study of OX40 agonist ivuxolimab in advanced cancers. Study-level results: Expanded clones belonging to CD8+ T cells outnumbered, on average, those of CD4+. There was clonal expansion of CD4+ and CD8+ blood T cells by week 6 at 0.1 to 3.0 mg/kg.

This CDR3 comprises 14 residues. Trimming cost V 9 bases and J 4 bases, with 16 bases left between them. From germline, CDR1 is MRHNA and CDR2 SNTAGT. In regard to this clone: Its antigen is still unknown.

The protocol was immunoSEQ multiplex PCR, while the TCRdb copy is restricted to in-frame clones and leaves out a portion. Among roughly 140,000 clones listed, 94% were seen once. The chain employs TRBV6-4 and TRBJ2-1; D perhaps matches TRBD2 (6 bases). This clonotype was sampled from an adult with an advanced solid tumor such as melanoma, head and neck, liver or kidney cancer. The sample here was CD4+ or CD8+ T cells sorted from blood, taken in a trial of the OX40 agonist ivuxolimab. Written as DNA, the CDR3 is TGTGCCAGGGGGGGAGACAGAAAATACAATGAGCAGTTCTTC. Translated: CARGGDRKYNEQFF.